This record concerns one T cell receptor beta chain sequence. This CDR3 is 15 amino acids long. V was cut by 0 bases and J by 9 bases, with 16 bases left in between. Germline V gives CDR1 SGHRS, CDR2 YFSETQ. The sample originates from a study of blood T cell repertoires in COVID-19. Study information: The analysed material was cDNA or gDNA that came from T cells, B-cell-depleted T cells, or PBMCs.

Per the original data handling: Amplification from reference gene primers served as the basis for estimated nucleated cell counts. The data were produced by immunoSEQ multiplex PCR, yet TCRdb's version contains in-frame clones alone and is incomplete. V, J and clone size were drawn from that table, and D and trimming were deduced from the DNA. The table has about 33,000 clones, about 85% seen once. The rearrangement uses TRBV5-1 and TRBJ2-1; D may be TRBD2 (6 bases). The sequenced material came from peripheral blood. This sequence was found in a human donor in a cohort sampled during active COVID-19. CDR3 in DNA: TGCGCCAGCAGCTTGGATGGGGCCCGGAGGGGTGAGCAGTTCTTC. Protein product: CASSLDGARRGEQFF.